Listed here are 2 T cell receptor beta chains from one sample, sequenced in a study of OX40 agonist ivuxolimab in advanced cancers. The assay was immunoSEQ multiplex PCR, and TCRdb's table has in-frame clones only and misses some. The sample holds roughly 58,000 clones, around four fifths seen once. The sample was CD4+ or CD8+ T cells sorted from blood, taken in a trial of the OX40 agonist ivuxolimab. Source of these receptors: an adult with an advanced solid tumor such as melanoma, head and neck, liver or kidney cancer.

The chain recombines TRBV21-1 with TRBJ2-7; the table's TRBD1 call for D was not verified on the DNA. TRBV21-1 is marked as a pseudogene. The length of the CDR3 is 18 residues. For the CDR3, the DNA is TGTGCCAGCAGCAAAGCTTTCGGTTTTCGACAGTACAGCTACGAGCAGTACTTC. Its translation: CASSKAFGFRQYSYEQYF.

Written as DNA, the CDR3 is TGTGCCAGCAGCGCGCGACTAGCGTCCTACAATGAGCAGTTCTTC. Its translation: CASSARLASYNEQFF. This rearrangement joins TRBV7-2 to TRBJ2-1; 8 bases agree with TRBD2. After removal of 5 bases from V and 1 base from J, the junction contained 4 bases not matched to a gene. CDR3 size: 15 residues. Looked up from germline, CDR1 is SGHTA and CDR2 is FQGNSA.